The T cell receptor beta chain described here comes from a study of cytomegalovirus exposure and HLA in healthy donors. Study-wide background: An early data release held approximately 85 million unique TCRs from HLA-typed donors. Study-level points and caveats: Researchers had no immune exposure information except CMV serostatus available. An assumption of roughly uniform sequencing depth across donors underlay the presence/absence analyses.

Between the trimmed V and J ends, which lost 4 bases and 5 bases, there was a span of 14 bases. CDR1 and CDR2 from the germline V gene are SGHRS and YFSETQ. The CDR3 runs to 14 residues. In the case of this clone: What it recognizes is unknown.

The donors comprised healthy bone marrow donors. 13 Jbeta primers and 60 Vbeta primers were used for the PCR. Sequencing used immunoSEQ multiplex PCR; TCRdb keeps in-frame clones, though not all of them. The profile shows 150,000 to 200,000 clones, about 79% of them singletons. V is TRBV5-1 and J is TRBJ2-3; D possibly corresponds to TRBD1 (6 bases). Sequenced material: PBMCs. The TCR originated in a boy aged 2-9 years in good health and CMV-seronegative. In DNA form, the CDR3 reads TGCGCCAGCAGCAGGGACATGGTGGGAGATACGCAGTATTTT. Protein: CASSRDMVGDTQYF. Full variable domain (outside the CDR3, taken from reference TRBV5-1 and TRBJ2-3): KAGVTQTPRYLIKTRGQQVTLSCSPISGHRSVSWYQQTPGQGLQFLFEYFSETQRNKGNFPGRFSGRQFSNSRSEMNVSTLELGDSALYLCASSRDMVGDTQYFGPGTRLTVL.